This T cell receptor (beta chain) derives from a study of blood T cell repertoires in COVID-19. Study information: Sites in the United States, Italy and Spain provided acute and convalescent COVID-19 samples. The cDNA or gDNA used as material had been derived from T cells, B-cell-depleted T cells, or PBMCs.

Categorization into cohorts depended on clinical history that participants reported. Original processing methods: Amplification of reference gene primers was used by the study to estimate nucleated cell counts. Sequencing was performed with immunoSEQ multiplex PCR; in TCRdb, only in-frame clones are kept and a portion is missing. V and J calls and clone size come straight from that table; D and trimming were deduced from the DNA. This table has almost 400,000 clones, about 90% appearing once. The CDR3 length is 14 residues. After removal of 5 bases from V and 5 bases from J, the junction contained 8 bases not matched to a gene. Germline V gene sequence: CDR1 SGHNT, CDR2 YENEEA.

This receptor was obtained from a woman between 25 and 40 years old who had recovered from COVID-19. The V gene is TRBV11-3, the J gene TRBJ1-1; 7 nucleotides match TRBD1. Sequenced sample: PBMCs or T cells enriched from blood (not recorded which). CDR3 DNA sequence: TGTGCCAGCAGCATCGACAGGGTGAGGACTGAAGCTTTCTTT. This gives the protein CASSIDRVRTEAFF. Supplemented by reference TRBV11-3 and TRBJ1-1, the full variable domain reads EAGVVQSPRYKIIEKKQPVAFWCNPISGHNTLYWYLQNLGQGPELLIRYENEEAVDDSQLPKDRFSAERLKGVDSTLKIQPAELGDSAVYLCASSIDRVRTEAFFGQGTRLTVV.